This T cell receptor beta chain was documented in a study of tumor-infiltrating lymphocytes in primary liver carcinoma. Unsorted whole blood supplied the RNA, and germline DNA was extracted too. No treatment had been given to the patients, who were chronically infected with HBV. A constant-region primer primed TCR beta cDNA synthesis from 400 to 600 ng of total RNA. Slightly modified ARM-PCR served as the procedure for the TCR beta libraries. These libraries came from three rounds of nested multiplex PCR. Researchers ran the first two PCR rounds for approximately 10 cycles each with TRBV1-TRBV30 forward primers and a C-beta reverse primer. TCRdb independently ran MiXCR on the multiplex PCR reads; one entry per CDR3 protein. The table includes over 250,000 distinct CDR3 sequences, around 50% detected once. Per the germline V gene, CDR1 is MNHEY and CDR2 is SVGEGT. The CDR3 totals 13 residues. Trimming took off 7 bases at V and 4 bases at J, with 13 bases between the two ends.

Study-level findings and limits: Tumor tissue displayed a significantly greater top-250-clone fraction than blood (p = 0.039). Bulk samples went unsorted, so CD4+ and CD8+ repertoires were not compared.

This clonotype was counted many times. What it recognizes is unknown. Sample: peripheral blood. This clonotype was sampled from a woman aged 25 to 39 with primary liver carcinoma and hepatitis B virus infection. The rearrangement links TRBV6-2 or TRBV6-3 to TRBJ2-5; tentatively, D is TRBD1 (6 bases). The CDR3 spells CASKSTGRETQYF. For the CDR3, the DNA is TGTGCCAGCAAATCTACAGGGAGAGAGACCCAGTACTTC.